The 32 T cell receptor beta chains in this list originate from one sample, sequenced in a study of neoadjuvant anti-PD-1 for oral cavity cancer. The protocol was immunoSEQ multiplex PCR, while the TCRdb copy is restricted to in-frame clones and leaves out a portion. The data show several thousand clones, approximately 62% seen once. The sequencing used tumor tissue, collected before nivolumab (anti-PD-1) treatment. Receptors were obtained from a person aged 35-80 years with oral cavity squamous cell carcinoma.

The CDR3 protein is CASTDTGAIPDTQYF. CDR3 in DNA: TGTGCCAGCACCGATACAGGGGCGATCCCAGATACGCAGTATTTT. V usage is TRBV7-9 and J usage is TRBJ2-3; TRBD1 agrees at 7 bases. The germline V gene has CDR1 SEHNR and CDR2 FQNEAQ (reference sequence). CDR3 size: 15 residues. Losses at the gene ends were 7 bases for V and 4 bases for J; bases not matched to a gene: 11.

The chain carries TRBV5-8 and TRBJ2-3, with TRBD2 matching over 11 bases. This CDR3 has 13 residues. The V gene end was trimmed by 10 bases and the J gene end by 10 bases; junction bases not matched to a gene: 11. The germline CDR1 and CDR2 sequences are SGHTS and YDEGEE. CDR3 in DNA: TGTGCCGGACAACTAGCGGGAGTAGTTCCGCAGTATTTT. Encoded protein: CAGQLAGVVPQYF.

The CDR3 spells CASSLIPGGLSDTQYF. CDR3 in DNA: TGTGCCAGCAGTTTAATCCCTGGGGGTTTGTCAGATACGCAGTATTTT. V usage is TRBV27 and J usage is TRBJ2-3; D is tentatively TRBD1 or TRBD2 (5 bases each). Trimming left V 2 bases short and J 4 bases short, with 16 bases between. Germline CDR1 and CDR2: MNHEY and SMNVEV (reference sequence). The length of the CDR3 is 16 residues.

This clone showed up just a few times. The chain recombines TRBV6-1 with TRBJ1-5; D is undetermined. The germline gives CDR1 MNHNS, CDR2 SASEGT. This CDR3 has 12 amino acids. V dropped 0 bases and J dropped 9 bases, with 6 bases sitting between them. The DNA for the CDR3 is TGTGCCAGCAGTGAAGCAGGGCGGCCCCAGCATTTT. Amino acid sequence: CASSEAGRPQHF.

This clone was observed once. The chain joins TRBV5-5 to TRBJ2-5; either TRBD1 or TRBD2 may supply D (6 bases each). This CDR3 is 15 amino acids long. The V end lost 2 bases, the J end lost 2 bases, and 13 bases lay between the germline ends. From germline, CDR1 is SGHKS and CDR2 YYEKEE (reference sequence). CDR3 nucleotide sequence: TGTGCCAGCAGCTTTGGGGGGCCGAGGCAAGAGACCCAGTACTTC. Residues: CASSFGGPRQETQYF. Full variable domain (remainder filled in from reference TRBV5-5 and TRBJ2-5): DAGVTQSPTHLIKTRGQQVTLRCSPISGHKSVSWYQQVLGQGPQFIFQYYEKEERGRGNFPDRFSARQFPNYSSELNVNALLLGDSALYLCASSFGGPRQETQYFGPGTRLLVL.

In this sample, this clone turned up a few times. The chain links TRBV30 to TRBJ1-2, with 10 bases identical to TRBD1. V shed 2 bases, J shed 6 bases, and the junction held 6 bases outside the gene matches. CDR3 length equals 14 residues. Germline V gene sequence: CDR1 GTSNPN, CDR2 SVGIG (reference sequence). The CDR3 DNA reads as TGTGCCTGGAGTCGGGACAGGGGAGGGCATGGCTACACCTTC. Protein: CAWSRDRGGHGYTF. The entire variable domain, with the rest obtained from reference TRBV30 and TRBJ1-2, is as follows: SQTIHQWPATLVQPVGSPLSLECTVEGTSNPNLYWYRQAAGRGLQLLFYSVGIGQISSEVPQNLSASRPQDRQFILSSKKLLLSDSGFYLCAWSRDRGGHGYTFGSGTRLTVV.

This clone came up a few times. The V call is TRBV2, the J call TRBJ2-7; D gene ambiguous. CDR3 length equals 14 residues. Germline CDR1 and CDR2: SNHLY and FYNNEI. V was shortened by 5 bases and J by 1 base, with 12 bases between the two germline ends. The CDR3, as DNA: TGTGCCAGCAGTACGACAACGCCTTCCTACGAGCAGTACTTC. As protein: CASSTTTPSYEQYF. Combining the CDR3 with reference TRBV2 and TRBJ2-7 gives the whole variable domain EPEVTQTPSHQVTQMGQEVILRCVPISNHLYFYWYRQILGQKVEFLVSFYNNEISEKSEIFDDQFSVERPDGSNFTLKIRSTKLEDSAMYFCASSTTTPSYEQYFGPGTRLTVT.

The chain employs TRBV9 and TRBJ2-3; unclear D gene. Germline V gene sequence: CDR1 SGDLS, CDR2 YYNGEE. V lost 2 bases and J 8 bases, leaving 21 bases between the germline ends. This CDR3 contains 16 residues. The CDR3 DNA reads TGTGCCAGCAGCGTTTGGCGGAACCTAGGGCTCGGTACGCAGTATTTT. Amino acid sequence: CASSVWRNLGLGTQYF.

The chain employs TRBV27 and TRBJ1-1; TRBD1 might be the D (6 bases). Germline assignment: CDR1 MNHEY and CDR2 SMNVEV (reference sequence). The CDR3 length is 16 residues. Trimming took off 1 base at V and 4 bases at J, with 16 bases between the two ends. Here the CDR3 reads CASSLYFRGGSTEAFF. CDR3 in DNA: TGTGCCAGCAGTTTATATTTTAGGGGGGGTTCCACTGAAGCTTTCTTT.

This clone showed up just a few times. The CDR3, as DNA: TGTGCCAGCAGCTTGGGAGCGGGGGTTTCCCCCTCCTACAATGAGCAGTTCTTC. Translating gives CASSLGAGVSPSYNEQFF. The gene calls are TRBV5-6 and TRBJ2-1, with 8 bases lining up with TRBD2. The V and J ends lost 0 bases and 0 bases, in that order; junction bases with no gene match: 8. The CDR3 has 18 residues. The germline gives CDR1 SGHDT, CDR2 YYEEEE.

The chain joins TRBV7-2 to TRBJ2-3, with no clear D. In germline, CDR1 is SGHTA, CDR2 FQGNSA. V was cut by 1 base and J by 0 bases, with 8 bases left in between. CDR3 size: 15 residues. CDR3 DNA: TGTGCCAGCAGCTTAGGACCCTGGAGCACAGATACGCAGTATTTT. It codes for CASSLGPWSTDTQYF.

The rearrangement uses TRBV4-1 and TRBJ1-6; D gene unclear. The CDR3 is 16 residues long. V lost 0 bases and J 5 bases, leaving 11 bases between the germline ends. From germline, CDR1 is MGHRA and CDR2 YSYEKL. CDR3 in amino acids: CASSQEGGIDNSPLHF. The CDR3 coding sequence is TGCGCCAGCAGCCAAGAGGGCGGGATCGATAATTCACCCCTCCACTTT.

CDR3 region: CASNRQGGNYGYTF. CDR3 DNA sequence: TGTGCCAGCAACCGACAGGGTGGTAACTATGGCTACACCTTC. The chain employs TRBV6-5 and TRBJ1-2, with 7 bases aligning to TRBD1. The V segment lost 7 bases and the J segment 1 base; nucleotides outside the gene matches: 6. Per the germline V gene, CDR1 is MNHEY and CDR2 is SVGAGI. The CDR3 totals 14 residues.

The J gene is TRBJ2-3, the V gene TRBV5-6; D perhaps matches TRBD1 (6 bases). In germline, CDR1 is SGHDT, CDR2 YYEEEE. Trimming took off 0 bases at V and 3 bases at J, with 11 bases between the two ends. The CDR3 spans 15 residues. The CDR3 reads CASSLDGQPTDTQYF. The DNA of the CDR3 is TGTGCCAGCAGCTTGGACGGACAGCCTACAGATACGCAGTATTTT.

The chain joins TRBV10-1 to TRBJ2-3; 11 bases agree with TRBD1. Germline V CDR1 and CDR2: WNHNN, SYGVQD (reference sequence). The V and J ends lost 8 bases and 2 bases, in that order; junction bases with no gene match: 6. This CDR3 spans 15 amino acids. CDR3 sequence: CASAGQGADTDTQYF. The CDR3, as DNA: TGCGCCAGCGCCGGACAGGGGGCTGACACAGATACGCAGTATTTT.

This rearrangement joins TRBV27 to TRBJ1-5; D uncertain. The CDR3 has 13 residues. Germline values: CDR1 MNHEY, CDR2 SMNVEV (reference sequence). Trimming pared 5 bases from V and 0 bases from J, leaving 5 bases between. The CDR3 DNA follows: TGTGCCAGCAGTCAAAATAGCAATCAGCCCCAGCATTTT. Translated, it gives CASSQNSNQPQHF.

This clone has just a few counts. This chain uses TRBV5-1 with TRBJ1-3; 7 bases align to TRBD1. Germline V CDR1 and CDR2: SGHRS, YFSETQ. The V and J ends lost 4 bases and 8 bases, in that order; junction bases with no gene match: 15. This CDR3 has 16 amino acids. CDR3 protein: CASSLGTDLRRDTIYF. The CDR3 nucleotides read TGCGCCAGCAGCCTAGGGACAGATTTAAGACGGGACACCATATATTTT. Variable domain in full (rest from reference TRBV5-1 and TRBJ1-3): KAGVTQTPRYLIKTRGQQVTLSCSPISGHRSVSWYQQTPGQGLQFLFEYFSETQRNKGNFPGRFSGRQFSNSRSEMNVSTLELGDSALYLCASSLGTDLRRDTIYFGEGSWLTVV.

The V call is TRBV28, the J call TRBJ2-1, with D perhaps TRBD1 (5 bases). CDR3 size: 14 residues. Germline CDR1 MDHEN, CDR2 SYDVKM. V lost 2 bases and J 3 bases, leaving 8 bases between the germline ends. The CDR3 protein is CASSLQGIYNEQFF. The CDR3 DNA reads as TGTGCCAGCAGTTTACAGGGAATCTACAATGAGCAGTTCTTC.

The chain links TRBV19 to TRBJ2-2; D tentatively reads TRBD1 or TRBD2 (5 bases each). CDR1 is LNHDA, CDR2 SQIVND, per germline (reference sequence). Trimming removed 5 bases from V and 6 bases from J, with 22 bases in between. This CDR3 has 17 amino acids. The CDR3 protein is CASSFETRDDGSGELFF. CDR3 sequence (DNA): TGTGCCAGTAGTTTTGAAACCCGGGACGATGGGTCCGGGGAGCTGTTTTTT.

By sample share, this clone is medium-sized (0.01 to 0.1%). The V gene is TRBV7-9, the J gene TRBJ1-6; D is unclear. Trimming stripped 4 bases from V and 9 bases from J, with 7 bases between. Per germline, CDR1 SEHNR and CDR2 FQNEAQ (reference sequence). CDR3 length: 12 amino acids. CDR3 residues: CASSSVSSPLHF. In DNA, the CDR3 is TGTGCCAGCAGCTCAGTGAGTTCACCCCTCCACTTT.

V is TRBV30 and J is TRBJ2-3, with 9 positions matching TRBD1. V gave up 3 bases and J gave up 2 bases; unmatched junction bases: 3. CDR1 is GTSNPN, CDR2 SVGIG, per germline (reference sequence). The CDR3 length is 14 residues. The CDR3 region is CAWRGTGFTDTQYF. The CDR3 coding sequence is TGTGCCTGGAGGGGGACAGGGTTCACAGATACGCAGTATTTT. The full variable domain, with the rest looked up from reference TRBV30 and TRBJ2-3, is SQTIHQWPATLVQPVGSPLSLECTVEGTSNPNLYWYRQAAGRGLQLLFYSVGIGQISSEVPQNLSASRPQDRQFILSSKKLLLSDSGFYLCAWRGTGFTDTQYFGPGTRLTVL.

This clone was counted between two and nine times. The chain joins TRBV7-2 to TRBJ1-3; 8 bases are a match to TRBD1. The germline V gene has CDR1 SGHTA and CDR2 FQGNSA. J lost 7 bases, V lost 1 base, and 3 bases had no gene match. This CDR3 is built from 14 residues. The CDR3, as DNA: TGTGCCAGCAGCTTAGGGCACAGGGGGAACACCATATATTTT. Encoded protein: CASSLGHRGNTIYF.

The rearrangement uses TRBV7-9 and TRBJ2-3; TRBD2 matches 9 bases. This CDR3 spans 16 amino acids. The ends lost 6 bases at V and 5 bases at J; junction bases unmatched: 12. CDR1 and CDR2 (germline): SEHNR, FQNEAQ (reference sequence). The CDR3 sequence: CASSVSGTSFIDTQYF. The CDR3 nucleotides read TGTGCCAGCAGTGTATCCGGGACTAGCTTTATAGATACGCAGTATTTT.

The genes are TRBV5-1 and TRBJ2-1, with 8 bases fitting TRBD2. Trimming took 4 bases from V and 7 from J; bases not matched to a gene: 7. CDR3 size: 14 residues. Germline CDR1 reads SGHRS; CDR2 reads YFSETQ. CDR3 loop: CASSAGGLWNEQFF. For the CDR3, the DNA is TGCGCCAGCAGCGCGGGGGGTCTCTGGAATGAGCAGTTCTTC.

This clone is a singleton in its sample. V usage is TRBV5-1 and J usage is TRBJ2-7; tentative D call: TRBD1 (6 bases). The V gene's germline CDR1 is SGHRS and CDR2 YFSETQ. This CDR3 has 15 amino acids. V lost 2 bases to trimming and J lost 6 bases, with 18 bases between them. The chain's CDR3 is CASSLGQTSSAEQYF. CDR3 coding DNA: TGCGCCAGCAGCTTAGGACAGACCAGTTCGGCCGAGCAGTACTTC.

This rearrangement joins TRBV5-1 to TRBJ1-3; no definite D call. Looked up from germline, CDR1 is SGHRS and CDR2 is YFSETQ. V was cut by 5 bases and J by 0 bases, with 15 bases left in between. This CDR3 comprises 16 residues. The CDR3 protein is CASSKRRESSGNTIYF. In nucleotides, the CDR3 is TGCGCCAGCAGTAAGCGGAGAGAGAGCTCTGGAAACACCATATATTTT.

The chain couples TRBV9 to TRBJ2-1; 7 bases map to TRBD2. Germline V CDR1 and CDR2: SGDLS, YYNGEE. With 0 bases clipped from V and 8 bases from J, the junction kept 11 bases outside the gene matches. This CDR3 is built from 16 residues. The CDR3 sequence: CASSVGGTNPFYEQFF. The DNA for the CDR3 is TGTGCCAGCAGCGTAGGTGGGACTAACCCGTTCTATGAGCAGTTCTTC.

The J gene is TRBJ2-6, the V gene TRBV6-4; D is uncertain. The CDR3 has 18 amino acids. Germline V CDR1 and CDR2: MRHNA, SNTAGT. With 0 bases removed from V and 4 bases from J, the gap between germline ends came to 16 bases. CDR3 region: CASSDSTTSTSGANVLTF. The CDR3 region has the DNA TGTGCCAGCAGTGACTCGACCACATCGACAAGCGGGGCCAACGTCCTGACTTTC.

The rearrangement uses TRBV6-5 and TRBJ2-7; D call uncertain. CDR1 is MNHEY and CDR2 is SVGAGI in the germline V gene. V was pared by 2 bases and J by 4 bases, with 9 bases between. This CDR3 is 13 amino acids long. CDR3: CASSYGGIYEQYF. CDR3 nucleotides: TGTGCCAGCAGTTACGGTGGAATATACGAGCAGTACTTC.

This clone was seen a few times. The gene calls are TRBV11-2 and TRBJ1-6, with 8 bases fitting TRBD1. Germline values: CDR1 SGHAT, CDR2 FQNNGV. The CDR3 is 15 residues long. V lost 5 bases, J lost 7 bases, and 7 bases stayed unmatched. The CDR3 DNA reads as TGTGCCAGCAGCCCCAGGACAGGGATAAATTCACCCCTCCACTTT. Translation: CASSPRTGINSPLHF.

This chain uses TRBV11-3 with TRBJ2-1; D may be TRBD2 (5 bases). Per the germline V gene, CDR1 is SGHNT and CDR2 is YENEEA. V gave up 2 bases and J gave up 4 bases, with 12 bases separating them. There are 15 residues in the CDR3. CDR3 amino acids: CASSLQSGSYNEQFF. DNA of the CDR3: TGTGCCAGCAGCTTACAATCGGGGTCGTACAATGAGCAGTTCTTC.

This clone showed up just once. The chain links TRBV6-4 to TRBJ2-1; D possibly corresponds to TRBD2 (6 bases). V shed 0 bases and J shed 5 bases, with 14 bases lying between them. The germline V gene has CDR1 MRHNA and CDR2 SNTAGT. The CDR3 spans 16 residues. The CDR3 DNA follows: TGTGCCAGCAGTGACTCCGGGACTGCGGAACACAATGAGCAGTTCTTC. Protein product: CASSDSGTAEHNEQFF.